The 21 T cell receptor beta chains presented below share a single source sample, sequenced in a study of human T cells and chemical hapten exposure. Noted time point: pre-sensitization, week 0. Treatment: therapeutic diphenylcyclopropenone sensitization with weekly scalp DPC. TCRdb reprocessed the RACE reads with MiXCR, giving one entry per CDR3 protein. The table has a few hundred thousand distinct CDR3 sequences, about 9.4% seen once; the top ten hold around 2.5%. The sequences come from whole blood, collected in connection with sensitization to the hapten diphenylcyclopropenone (DPC). All receptors come from a woman aged 35 to 49 with alopecia areata. Some clones in this sample may be carry-over from other donors' samples.

The chain has TRBV25-1 and TRBJ1-5; D gene uncertain. Germline V gene data show CDR1 as MGHDK and CDR2 as SYGVNS. The V gene lost 1 base and the J gene lost 11 bases, with 6 bases spanning the gap. The CDR3 contains 11 residues. The DNA of the CDR3 is TGTGCCAGCAGTGAATCCGGCGCCCAGCATTTT. Its translation is CASSESGAQHF.

The rearrangement joins TRBV2 to TRBJ1-2; D gene ambiguous. Trimming shortened V by 7 bases and J by 7 bases, and 13 bases separated the two germline ends. The CDR3 has 12 residues. CDR1 and CDR2 (germline): SNHLY, FYNNEI. The CDR3 loop is CASNTNRAGYTF. The CDR3 bases are TGTGCCAGCAACACCAATAGGGCTGGCTACACCTTC.

There are many counts of this clonotype. The chain carries TRBV27 and TRBJ2-2, with D maybe TRBD1 (5 bases). With 3 bases removed from V and 4 bases from J, the gap between germline ends came to 12 bases. The CDR3 loop spans 15 amino acids. The V gene's germline CDR1 is MNHEY and CDR2 SMNVEV (reference sequence). The CDR3 sequence: CASSFFPGRTGELFF. The CDR3 DNA is TGTGCCAGCAGTTTCTTTCCAGGGCGCACCGGGGAGCTGTTTTTT.

V gene TRBV6-5 combines with J gene TRBJ1-4; D might be TRBD1 (5 bases). This CDR3 comprises 15 residues. Per germline, CDR1 MNHEY and CDR2 SVGAGI. The ends were cut back, 2 bases at V and 4 bases at J, with 11 bases in the middle. The CDR3, as DNA: TGTGCCAGCAGTTACAAGGCCAGGGTTAATGAAAAACTGTTTTTT. It yields the protein CASSYKARVNEKLFF.

This clonotype occurred a few times. The chain is built from TRBV5-1 and TRBJ2-2, with TRBD2 matching 11 bases. Germline CDR1 and CDR2: SGHRS and YFSETQ. V trimming: 3 bases; J trimming: 2 bases; junction bases outside the gene matches: 3. This CDR3 contains 16 residues. The CDR3 sequence: CASSWGTSGNTGELFF. The CDR3 DNA reads TGCGCCAGCAGCTGGGGGACTAGCGGAAACACCGGGGAGCTGTTTTTT.

This clonotype was observed a few times. DNA of the CDR3: TGTGCCAGCAGTTTCAACAGGGTAATTGGCTACACCTTC. This encodes CASSFNRVIGYTF. This chain links TRBV28 with TRBJ1-2; maybe TRBD1 (6 bases). Germline V lookup: CDR1 MDHEN, CDR2 SYDVKM. The V end lost 3 bases, the J end lost 7 bases, and 12 bases lay between the germline ends. The CDR3 covers 13 residues.

The V gene is TRBV29-1, the J gene TRBJ2-3, with TRBD1 matching 9 bases. Germline lookup yields CDR1 SQVTM and CDR2 ANQGSEA. The V segment lost 0 bases and the J segment 2 bases; nucleotides outside the gene matches: 3. This CDR3 has 15 residues. DNA of the CDR3: TGCAGCGTTGAAGATCTACAGGGGGCCACAGATACGCAGTATTTT. It encodes CSVEDLQGATDTQYF.

The V and J genes are TRBV6-5 and TRBJ2-3; the match to TRBD1 covers 7 bases. The CDR3 loop spans 15 amino acids. V trimming: 2 bases; J trimming: 5 bases; junction bases outside the gene matches: 7. Germline V lookup: CDR1 MNHEY, CDR2 SVGAGI. In nucleotides, the CDR3 is TGTGCCAGCAGTTACAAGGGGGCTGGACAAGATACGCAGTATTTT. Residues: CASSYKGAGQDTQYF.

The chain is built from TRBV14 and TRBJ1-2; D remains unclear. This CDR3 contains 15 residues. V lost 4 bases and J lost 8, with 20 bases in between. Germline assignment: CDR1 SGHDN and CDR2 FVKESK. The CDR3 DNA is TGTGCCAGCAGCCGCTACTTCACTATGGGGAAGGGCTACACCTTC. It specifies CASSRYFTMGKGYTF.

The chain joins TRBV5-1 to TRBJ2-3, with TRBD2 matching over 8 bases. This CDR3 contains 15 residues. J lost 3 bases, V lost 0 bases, and 3 bases had no gene match. Looked up from germline, CDR1 is SGHRS and CDR2 is YFSETQ. The DNA for the CDR3 is TGCGCCAGCAGCTTGGGAGCGGGAGAAACAGATACGCAGTATTTT. It yields the protein CASSLGAGETDTQYF. The full variable domain, its missing parts supplied by reference TRBV5-1 and TRBJ2-3, is KAGVTQTPRYLIKTRGQQVTLSCSPISGHRSVSWYQQTPGQGLQFLFEYFSETQRNKGNFPGRFSGRQFSNSRSEMNVSTLELGDSALYLCASSLGAGETDTQYFGPGTRLTVL.

V usage is TRBV5-1 and J usage is TRBJ2-7, with a tentative D call TRBD2 (6 bases). The V gene's germline CDR1 is SGHRS and CDR2 YFSETQ. With 4 bases removed from V and 4 bases from J, the gap between germline ends came to 18 bases. This CDR3 is 15 amino acids long. CDR3 region: CASSAGRIAFYEQYF. In nucleotides, the CDR3 is TGCGCCAGCAGCGCGGGGAGAATCGCCTTTTACGAGCAGTACTTC.

This clonotype has only a few counts. The CDR3, as DNA: TGCAGCGTTGAGGACATTCAGGGAGGGACCCAGTACTTC. Translating gives CSVEDIQGGTQYF. The chain recombines TRBV29-1 with TRBJ2-5; a weak D match, TRBD2 (6 bases). V lost 3 bases and J lost 7, with 15 bases in between. The CDR3 has 13 residues. In germline, CDR1 is SQVTM, CDR2 ANQGSEA.

The genes are TRBV9 and TRBJ2-2; TRBD1 matches 7 bases. The CDR3 contains 14 residues. J gave up 6 bases and V 3 bases, and 5 bases lay outside the gene matches. Per the germline V gene, CDR1 is SGDLS and CDR2 is YYNGEE. The CDR3 sequence is CASSALTGPGELFF. Here the CDR3 DNA reads TGTGCCAGCAGCGCCTTGACAGGGCCCGGGGAGCTGTTTTTT.

This sequence joins TRBV20-1 and TRBJ1-4; no definite D call. This CDR3 has 14 amino acids. Germline CDR1 DFQATT, CDR2 SNEGSKA (reference sequence). Trimming removed 0 bases at V and 2 bases at J, with 7 bases between. The CDR3 is CSARESETNEKLFF. For the CDR3, the DNA is TGCAGTGCTAGAGAGTCGGAGACTAATGAAAAACTGTTTTTT.

This clonotype was detected many times. The V call is TRBV28, the J call TRBJ2-7, with TRBD2 identical over 9 bases. V was pared by 2 bases and J by 6 bases, with 11 bases of the junction left unmatched. Germline CDR1 reads MDHEN; CDR2 reads SYDVKM. This CDR3 is built from 16 residues. The chain's CDR3 is CASSLERASGTSEQYF. As DNA, the CDR3 is TGTGCCAGCAGTTTAGAGCGGGCTAGCGGGACCTCCGAGCAGTACTTC.

This clonotype was counted between two and nine times. The V gene is TRBV9, the J gene TRBJ2-6; 7 nucleotides match TRBD1. V trimming: 2 bases; J trimming: 0 bases; junction bases outside the gene matches: 5. Germline V gene lookup returns CDR1 SGDLS and CDR2 YYNGEE. The CDR3 extends over 17 amino acids. The CDR3 region is CASSVTGAASGANVLTF. CDR3 coding DNA: TGTGCCAGCAGCGTCACAGGGGCTGCCTCTGGGGCCAACGTCCTGACTTTC.

The chain couples TRBV3-1 to TRBJ2-5; D may correspond to TRBD1 or TRBD2 (5 bases each). Germline-derived CDR1 and CDR2 are LGHDT and YNNKEL (reference sequence). This CDR3 region has 18 residues. The CDR3 reads CGMELLWGKGENQETQYF. As DNA, the CDR3 is TGTGGTATGGAGCTCCTGTGGGGAAAAGGGGAGAACCAAGAGACCCAGTACTTC.

The rearrangement joins TRBV5-1 to TRBJ1-1, with D unclear. The CDR3 consists of 13 residues. V was clipped by 0 bases and J by 8 bases, with 11 bases between them. The germline gives CDR1 SGHRS, CDR2 YFSETQ. The CDR3 loop is CASSLAGRLEAFF. CDR3 nucleotide sequence: TGCGCCAGCAGCTTGGCCGGGCGGCTCGAAGCTTTCTTT.

The chain uses TRBV12-3 or TRBV12-4 and TRBJ1-3; 11 bases map to TRBD1. V shed 3 bases, J shed 4 bases, and the junction held 5 bases outside the gene matches. The CDR3 spans 16 residues. As DNA, the CDR3 is TGTGCCAGCAGTTTTCCGGGACAGGGGGTGGGAAACACCATATATTTT. Amino acid sequence: CASSFPGQGVGNTIYF.

In DNA, the CDR3 is TGTGCCAGCAGTAGGGCTCAGAGTAACAATGAGCAGTTCTTC. Translated, it gives CASSRAQSNNEQFF. The rearrangement links TRBV7-2 to TRBJ2-1, with D unresolved. The germline V gene has CDR1 SGHTA and CDR2 FQGNSA. V shed 6 bases and J shed 5 bases, with 14 bases lying between them. This CDR3 contains 14 residues.

This clonotype appeared a few times. The chain is built from TRBV7-2 and TRBJ2-7; D possibly corresponds to TRBD2 (6 bases). V lost 2 bases and J lost 5, with 13 bases in between. Germline CDR1 SGHTA, CDR2 FQGNSA. The CDR3 sequence is 14 residues long. Written as DNA, the CDR3 is TGTGCCAGCAGCTTAAGAGGGAGGCCCCACGAGCAGTACTTC. Translated: CASSLRGRPHEQYF.